This T cell receptor (beta chain) is drawn from a study of shared clonotypes between healthy human individuals. Original analysis: There were no quality scores in the junction-only immunoSEQ sequences, so filtering differed. The protocol was immunoSEQ multiplex PCR, while the TCRdb copy is restricted to in-frame clones and leaves out a portion. Clonal size and the V and J genes are those of that table, whereas D and trimming came from the DNA. Among millions of clones, approximately 95% were seen once, and the ten largest hold 0.9% to 1.4%. This clone has a single count. The antigen is not known. Overall study results and limits: Only blood was sampled, and tissue TCR repertoires likely differ from blood ones. Naive subsets, compared against memory subsets, generally had larger estimated richness values. Clonotype sharing among donors was thought likely to change with sequencing depth.

Positive CCR7 selection of CD45RO-negative cells yielded the naive CD8 cells, and terminally differentiated effector memory CD45RA+ cells were excluded. The CDR3 totals 16 residues. V gave up 6 bases and J gave up 5 bases, with 22 bases separating them. Germline values: CDR1 SGHNT, CDR2 YYREEE (reference sequence). Source material: naive CD8+ T cells sorted from blood. V usage is TRBV5-4 and J usage is TRBJ2-3; possibly TRBD2 for D (6 bases). This clonotype originated in a man between 18 and 35 years old in good health. The CDR3 nucleotides are TGTGCCAGCAACCAGGACTTGGGGGGAGCGAAAGATACGCAGTATTTT. Protein: CASNQDLGGAKDTQYF.